The clone carrying this T cell receptor (beta chain) came up once. The target antigen is unknown. The sample belongs to a study of OX40 agonist ivuxolimab in advanced cancers. Study at large: Melanoma, hepatocellular carcinoma, head and neck or renal cell cancer occurred in dose-escalation patients. Study-level points and caveats: There were also nonresponders showing low normalized T-cell clonal expansion.

Clones were sequenced by immunoSEQ multiplex PCR, and TCRdb holds only the in-frame ones, with some missing. The repertoire consists of 60,000 to 80,000 clones, with about 84% occurring once and the leading ten covering roughly 4.7%. This CDR3 region has 14 residues. V gave up 4 bases and J gave up 5 bases, with 13 bases separating them. CDR1 and CDR2 from the germline V gene are SGHAT and FQNNGV. The sequences come from CD4+ or CD8+ T cells sorted from blood, collected in a trial of the OX40 agonist ivuxolimab. This TCR was recovered from an adult with an advanced solid tumor such as melanoma, head and neck, liver or kidney cancer. V usage is TRBV11-2 and J usage is TRBJ2-3; D gene uncertain. The CDR3 sequence is CASSSRQEVDTQYF. In nucleotides, the CDR3 is TGTGCCAGCAGCTCCCGACAAGAGGTAGATACGCAGTATTTT.